This record concerns one T cell receptor (beta chain) sequence. Antigen specificity is unknown. The data derive from a study of cytotoxic CD8 clonotypes in ibrutinib-treated CLL. Across the study: Patient counts were over 9 relapsed/refractory, some 16 treatment-naive and about 18 IGHV unmutated. Timing of response sample collection was a median about twelve months after treatment start, with a range of 6 to 36.

The CDR3 length is 15 residues. Germline lookup yields CDR1 LNHNV and CDR2 YYDKDF (reference sequence). The V end was cut by 4 bases, the J end by 0 bases, with 10 bases between. The repertoire was sequenced with immunoSEQ multiplex PCR; TCRdb's copy has only in-frame clones and lacks some. There are under 150,000 clones in the sample; around 84% occur only once, and 7.5% to 9% lies in the top ten. Study-level points and caveats: Public clonotypes (which were uncommon) either contracted or remained stable on treatment. At progression, clonality fell back toward baseline after rising at ibrutinib response.

The material sequenced was PBMCs, taken after 36 months of ibrutinib treatment. The gene calls are TRBV15 and TRBJ1-5; maybe TRBD1 (5 bases). The origin of this receptor is a human donor with chronic lymphocytic leukemia. The chain's CDR3 is CATSMTANSNQPQHF. The CDR3 DNA reads as TGTGCCACCAGCATGACAGCTAATAGCAATCAGCCCCAGCATTTT.